This T cell receptor beta chain was observed in a study of blood T cell repertoires in COVID-19. As for the study in general: From T cells, B-cell-depleted T cells, or PBMCs came the material, which was cDNA or gDNA.

Germline assignment: CDR1 SGDLS and CDR2 YYNGEE. The CDR3 is 15 amino acids. The germline V and J ends were trimmed by 2 bases and 5 bases, with 16 bases remaining between them. In its sample, this clone was seen a few times. Cohort allocation depended upon clinical history that participants reported. Symptom resolution, clearance, or two negative PCRs marked donors in Cohort 3 as recovered. As processed by the authors: From reference gene primer amplification, estimates of nucleated cell counts were derived. Sequenced by immunoSEQ multiplex PCR; TCRdb stores in-frame clones only, minus some. V, J and clone size reflect that table, while D and trimming were determined from the DNA. The sample records roughly 300,000 clones, about 92% being singletons.

Sequencing was performed on PBMCs or T cells enriched from blood (not recorded which). The rearrangement links TRBV9 to TRBJ2-5, with TRBD1 as a possible D gene (6 bases). The receptor was derived from a woman in her 30s who had recovered from COVID-19. The CDR3: CASSVWRQADETQYF. CDR3 DNA: TGTGCCAGCAGCGTTTGGAGACAGGCAGATGAGACCCAGTACTTC.